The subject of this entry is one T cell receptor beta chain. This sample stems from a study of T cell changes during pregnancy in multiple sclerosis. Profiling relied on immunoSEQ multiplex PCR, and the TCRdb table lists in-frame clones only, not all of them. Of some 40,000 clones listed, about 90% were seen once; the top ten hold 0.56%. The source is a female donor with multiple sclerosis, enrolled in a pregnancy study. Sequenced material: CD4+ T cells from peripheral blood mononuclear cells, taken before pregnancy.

CDR3 in DNA: TGCGCCAGCAGCTCTCAGGGATCTAACTATGGCTACACCTTC. Translating it yields CASSSQGSNYGYTF. V and J are TRBV5-1 and TRBJ1-2; D may be TRBD1 (5 bases). Per the germline V gene, CDR1 is SGHRS and CDR2 is YFSETQ. This CDR3 has 14 residues. V was cut by 3 bases and J by 0 bases, with 9 bases left in between. The full variable domain, in which reference TRBV5-1 and TRBJ1-2 provide the parts outside the CDR3, is KAGVTQTPRYLIKTRGQQVTLSCSPISGHRSVSWYQQTPGQGLQFLFEYFSETQRNKGNFPGRFSGRQFSNSRSEMNVSTLELGDSALYLCASSSQGSNYGYTFGSGTRLTVV.